The sequence of this T cell receptor beta chain was determined in a study of Graves' ophthalmopathy and Graves' hyperthyroidism. This clonotype was counted many times. Amplified material comprised TCR beta CDR3 regions derived from RNA transcripts. RT-PCR was first run with HTBI primers, then multiplex PCR in a second round. A single record per CDR3 protein comes from TCRdb applying MiXCR to the multiplex PCR reads. The table records 200,000 to 250,000 distinct CDR3 sequences, roughly 29% of them present only once. The V and J ends lost 6 bases and 4 bases respectively, with 18 bases between them. Germline assignment: CDR1 GTSNPN and CDR2 SVGIG (reference sequence). This CDR3 is 14 amino acids long.

The source material was peripheral blood. V gene TRBV30 combines with J gene TRBJ1-2; D might be TRBD1 (5 bases). The source of this sequence is a man aged 50-59 years with Graves' ophthalmopathy. This chain's CDR3 is CACPTSGAGYGYTF. DNA for the CDR3: TGTGCCTGCCCCACCTCCGGGGCGGGCTATGGCTACACCTTC.